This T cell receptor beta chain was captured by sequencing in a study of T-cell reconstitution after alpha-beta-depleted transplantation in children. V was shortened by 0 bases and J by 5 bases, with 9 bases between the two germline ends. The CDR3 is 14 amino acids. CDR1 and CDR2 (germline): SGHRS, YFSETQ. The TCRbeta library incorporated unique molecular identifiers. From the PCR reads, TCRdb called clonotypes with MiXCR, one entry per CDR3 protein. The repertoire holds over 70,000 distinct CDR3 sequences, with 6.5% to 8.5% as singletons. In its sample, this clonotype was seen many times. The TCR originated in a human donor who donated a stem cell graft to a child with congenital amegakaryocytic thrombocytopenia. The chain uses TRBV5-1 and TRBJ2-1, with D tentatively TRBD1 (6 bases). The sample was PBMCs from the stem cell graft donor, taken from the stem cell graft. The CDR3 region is CASSLVGTHNEQFF. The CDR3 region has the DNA TGCGCCAGCAGCTTGGTCGGGACACACAATGAGCAGTTCTTC. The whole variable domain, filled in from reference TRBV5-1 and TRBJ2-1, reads KAGVTQTPRYLIKTRGQQVTLSCSPISGHRSVSWYQQTPGQGLQFLFEYFSETQRNKGNFPGRFSGRQFSNSRSEMNVSTLELGDSALYLCASSLVGTHNEQFFGPGTRLTVL.